The 8 T cell receptor beta chains given below trace back to one sample, sequenced in a study of blood T cell repertoires in COVID-19. Assay: immunoSEQ multiplex PCR; the TCRdb copy retains only in-frame clones and omits some. The sample lists some 670,000 clones, approximately 90% seen once, with about 0.24% in the top ten. The sample was peripheral blood. These receptor sequences come from a woman aged 18-30 years with acute or convalescent COVID-19.

The V call is TRBV3-1 (or the pseudogene TRBV3-2), the J call TRBJ1-1, with D tentatively TRBD1 (5 bases). This CDR3 has 16 residues. Germline V gives CDR1 LGHDT, CDR2 YNNKEL (reference sequence). Trimming cost V 5 bases and J 5 bases, with 21 bases left between them. The CDR3 spells CASSRLVRLGGTEAFF. CDR3 sequence (DNA): TGTGCCAGCAGCAGATTGGTCCGGTTGGGGGGAACTGAAGCTTTCTTT.

This clone was counted a few times. The rearrangement joins TRBV3-1 (or the pseudogene TRBV3-2) to TRBJ1-2; 7 bases are shared with TRBD1. The germline CDR1 and CDR2 sequences are LGHDT and YNNKEL (reference sequence). The V and J ends lost 3 bases and 4 bases, in that order; junction bases with no gene match: 5. The CDR3 contains 14 residues. CDR3 loop: CASSHLQGPYGYTF. CDR3 bases: TGTGCCAGCAGCCACCTACAGGGGCCCTATGGCTACACCTTC.

CDR3 bases: TGTGCCAGCAGTCCTGCAGGGGGCTCTGGCTACACCTTC. This encodes CASSPAGGSGYTF. The chain joins TRBV6-5 to TRBJ1-2; 8 bases map to TRBD1. The CDR3 runs to 13 residues. Germline V lookup: CDR1 MNHEY, CDR2 SVGAGI. The trim removed 5 bases at V and 7 bases at J, leaving 6 bases unmatched.

The chain has TRBV5-1 and TRBJ1-1; possibly TRBD1 for D (5 bases). V was clipped by 6 bases and J by 4 bases, with 13 bases between them. The CDR3 length is 13 residues. Germline CDR1 reads SGHRS; CDR2 reads YFSETQ. This CDR3 reads CASTGVRGTEAFF. The CDR3 DNA is TGCGCCAGCACGGGGGTTCGGGGCACTGAAGCTTTCTTT.

The V and J genes are TRBV25-1 and TRBJ1-4; D perhaps matches TRBD1 (6 bases). Trimming stripped 5 bases from V and 8 bases from J, with 15 bases between. Germline V gives CDR1 MGHDK, CDR2 SYGVNS. CDR3 length equals 14 residues. The CDR3 DNA reads as TGTGCCAGCAGTAAAACAGGGCCGCGGGAAAAACTGTTTTTT. Translation gives CASSKTGPREKLFF.

The CDR3 is CSARQGTAEAFF. In DNA form, the CDR3 reads TGCAGCGCCCGACAGGGAACAGCTGAAGCTTTCTTT. The chain links TRBV29-1 to TRBJ1-1; 7 nucleotides line up with TRBD1. CDR1 is SQVTM and CDR2 is ANQGSEA in the germline V gene. V lost 7 bases, J lost 6 bases, and 8 bases stayed unmatched. This CDR3 comprises 12 residues.

The chain recombines TRBV2 with TRBJ1-4; 7 nucleotides match TRBD1. The CDR3 contains 15 residues. V trimming: 4 bases; J trimming: 7 bases; junction bases outside the gene matches: 9. Germline V gives CDR1 SNHLY, CDR2 FYNNEI. The CDR3: CASSAEQGPREKLFF. DNA for the CDR3: TGTGCCAGCAGTGCGGAACAGGGGCCGCGTGAAAAACTGTTTTTT.

The chain employs TRBV27 and TRBJ1-4; a weak D match, TRBD1 (6 bases). V was cut by 8 bases and J by 3 bases, with 10 bases left in between. This CDR3 region has 13 residues. Per the germline V gene, CDR1 is MNHEY and CDR2 is SMNVEV (reference sequence). This CDR3 is CASYRAPNEKLFF. CDR3 DNA sequence: TGTGCCAGCTACAGGGCACCTAATGAAAAACTGTTTTTT.